In its sample, the clone carrying this TCR beta chain was seen a few times. The data are from a study of patients and donors after allogeneic stem cell transplantation. TCRdb ran MiXCR on the RT-PCR reads and lists one entry per CDR3 protein. Among about 110,000 distinct CDR3 sequences listed, approximately 40% were seen once. This CDR3 comprises 15 residues. Germline CDR1 SGDLS, CDR2 YYNGEE. V lost 0 bases and J 2 bases, leaving 11 bases between the germline ends. Sequencing used blood, either unsorted or a sorted T cell fraction (not recorded which). The chain uses TRBV9 and TRBJ1-1, with D possibly TRBD1 on 5 matching bases. The sequence derives from a human donor who was either an allogeneic HSCT recipient or a stem cell or donor lymphocyte infusion donor (not recorded which). It is not recorded whose cells these are; they may come from a transplant donor. The CDR3 reads CASSVGIRDNTEAFF. The CDR3 nucleotides read TGTGCCAGCAGCGTAGGTATCAGGGACAACACTGAAGCTTTCTTT.